These 21 T cell receptor beta chains originate from one sample sequenced in a study of response to subunit inactivated influenza vaccine. TCRdb recomputed calls from the RT-PCR reads with MiXCR, one row per CDR3 protein. The sample has 650,000 to 700,000 distinct CDR3 sequences; approximately 14% are singletons. The sample here was PBMCs from blood, taken about 11 days after vaccination. These receptors came from a middle-aged man who received an inactivated influenza vaccine.

The chain is built from TRBV18 and TRBJ2-7; D is possibly TRBD1 or TRBD2 (5 bases each). Germline assignment: CDR1 KGHSH and CDR2 LQKENI. This CDR3 spans 15 amino acids. With 5 bases removed from V and 2 bases from J, the gap between germline ends came to 16 bases. The CDR3 nucleotides read TGTGCCAGCTCATTCGGGGCACTTATCACCTACGAGCAGTACTTC. Encoded protein: CASSFGALITYEQYF.

This clonotype was seen a handful of times. V is TRBV24-1 and J is TRBJ2-3, with 15 bases identical to TRBD2. The CDR3 spans 18 residues. V was clipped by 4 bases and J by 1 base; unmatched bases: 5. Germline lookup yields CDR1 KGHDR and CDR2 SFDVKD. CDR3 residues: CATSDPGLAGGRTDTQYF. As DNA, the CDR3 is TGTGCCACCAGTGACCCGGGACTAGCGGGGGGACGCACAGATACGCAGTATTTT.

The V and J genes are TRBV10-3 and TRBJ1-4, with unresolved D. Germline assignment: CDR1 ENHRY and CDR2 SYGVKD. Trimming pared 10 bases from V and 5 bases from J, leaving 14 bases between. The CDR3 is made up of 13 amino acids. The CDR3 region is CATTSSPNEKLFF. In nucleotides, the CDR3 is TGTGCCACCACCAGTAGCCCCAATGAAAAACTGTTTTTT.

This chain links TRBV4-3 with TRBJ1-2; 7 positions match TRBD1. The J segment lost 8 bases and the V segment lost 4 bases, leaving 19 bases of the junction unmatched. The CDR3 is 17 residues long. Germline lookup yields CDR1 LGHNA and CDR2 YSLEER. CDR3 sequence: CASSLTTGQSAADGYTF. In DNA form, the CDR3 reads TGCGCCAGCAGCCTAACGACAGGGCAATCAGCGGCAGACGGCTACACCTTC.

In its sample, this clonotype was seen many times. The rearrangement joins TRBV6-5 to TRBJ2-7, with TRBD2 identical over 7 bases. CDR1 is MNHEY, CDR2 SVGAGI, per germline. This CDR3 is 14 amino acids long. The V gene end was trimmed by 0 bases and the J gene end by 1 base; junction bases not matched to a gene: 0. Here the CDR3 DNA reads TGTGCCAGCAGTTACTCGGGGGGGTCCTACGAGCAGTACTTC. Protein: CASSYSGGSYEQYF.

This rearrangement joins TRBV7-9 to TRBJ2-3, with 13 bases that match TRBD2. The CDR3 is made up of 16 amino acids. Germline V gene sequence: CDR1 SEHNR, CDR2 FQNEAQ (reference sequence). The junction had 6 bases not matched to a gene; V was cut back by 5 bases and J by 4 bases. In nucleotides, the CDR3 is TGTGCCAGCAGCGTGTGGACTAGCGGGAGACCAGATACGCAGTATTTT. Encoded protein: CASSVWTSGRPDTQYF. Filled out from reference TRBV7-9 and TRBJ2-3, the complete variable domain reads DTGVSQNPRHKITKRGQNVTFRCDPISEHNRLYWYRQTLGQGPEFLTYFQNEAQLEKSRLLSDRFSAERPKGSFSTLEIQRTEQGDSAMYLCASSVWTSGRPDTQYFGPGTRLTVL.

DNA for the CDR3: TGTGCCAGCAGTGAACAGGGGGGACTAGCGACAGATACGCAGTATTTT. Translation gives CASSEQGGLATDTQYF. The rearrangement uses TRBV2 and TRBJ2-3; 10 bases are a match to TRBD2. This CDR3 has 16 amino acids. The J segment lost 3 bases and the V segment lost 2 bases, leaving 5 bases of the junction unmatched. The germline V gene has CDR1 SNHLY and CDR2 FYNNEI.

This clonotype was counted at least ten times. CDR3 sequence: CASSASGTRYGYTF. For the CDR3, the DNA is TGTGCCAGCAGCGCATCCGGGACTCGCTATGGCTACACCTTC. The V call is TRBV7-9, the J call TRBJ1-2, with a possible D match to TRBD1 (5 bases). The CDR3 length is 14 residues. Germline V CDR1 and CDR2: SEHNR, FQNEAQ (reference sequence). The V end lost 5 bases, the J end lost 4 bases, and 14 bases lay between the germline ends.

A few counts support this clonotype. The V call is TRBV6-5, the J call TRBJ2-6, with 7 bases fitting TRBD1. After removal of 3 bases from V and 0 bases from J, the junction contained 5 bases not matched to a gene. Germline V lookup: CDR1 MNHEY, CDR2 SVGAGI. The length of the CDR3 is 17 residues. CDR3 loop: CASSYGTAFSGANVLTF. The CDR3 DNA reads TGTGCCAGCAGTTATGGGACAGCTTTCTCTGGGGCCAACGTCCTGACTTTC.

This clonotype was counted at least ten times. The chain recombines TRBV20-1 with TRBJ2-5; a weak D match, TRBD2 (7 bases). Germline V CDR1 and CDR2: DFQATT, SNEGSKA (reference sequence). The CDR3 has 12 amino acids. V was pared by 4 bases and J by 4 bases, with 10 bases between. CDR3 protein: CSATRGGETQYF. CDR3 in DNA: TGCAGTGCTACTAGGGGGGGAGAGACCCAGTACTTC.

The V call is TRBV12-3 or TRBV12-4, the J call TRBJ1-2; 7 bases match TRBD1. This CDR3 is built from 14 residues. The trim removed 3 bases at V and 5 bases at J, leaving 6 bases unmatched. The CDR3 nucleotides are TGTGCCAGCAGTTTGACAGGGTTGGGTTATGGCTACACCTTC. Translation gives CASSLTGLGYGYTF.

This clonotype was seen a handful of times. The chain has TRBV11-2 and TRBJ2-7; a possible D gene is TRBD1 (5 bases). Germline CDR1 and CDR2: SGHAT and FQNNGV. CDR3 size: 15 residues. Trimming shortened V by 6 bases and J by 1 base, and 16 bases separated the two germline ends. For the CDR3, the DNA is TGTGCCAGCAGGTACTTGGGGCAGACTTCCTACGAGCAGTACTTC. Translating gives CASRYLGQTSYEQYF.

This clonotype was found a few times. The chain uses TRBV29-1 and TRBJ2-6; D unresolved. The CDR3 spans 16 residues. Trimming shortened V by 2 bases and J by 0 bases, and 11 bases separated the two germline ends. Germline V gene lookup returns CDR1 SQVTM and CDR2 ANQGSEA. CDR3: CSVEHRTVSGANVLTF. For the CDR3, the DNA is TGCAGCGTTGAACATCGCACGGTCTCTGGGGCCAACGTCCTGACTTTC.

There are a few counts of this clonotype. The chain is built from TRBV19 and TRBJ2-7, with D tentatively TRBD1 (6 bases). CDR3 length: 16 residues. V gave up 0 bases and J gave up 5 bases, with 17 bases separating them. The germline CDR1 and CDR2 sequences are LNHDA and SQIVND (reference sequence). The CDR3 DNA is TGTGCCAGTAGTATAGACCCGTGGACAGAAGGGGACGAGCAGTACTTC. Translated, it gives CASSIDPWTEGDEQYF. The entire variable domain, with the rest obtained from reference TRBV19 and TRBJ2-7, is as follows: DGGITQSPKYLFRKEGQNVTLSCEQNLNHDAMYWYRQDPGQGLRLIYYSQIVNDFQKGDIAEGYSVSREKKESFPLTVTSAQKNPTAFYLCASSIDPWTEGDEQYFGPGTRLTVT.

This clonotype was detected many times. The chain has TRBV6-5 and TRBJ2-1; D remains unclear. Trimming took off 2 bases at V and 6 bases at J, with 17 bases between the two ends. The length of the CDR3 is 16 residues. Germline V CDR1 and CDR2: MNHEY, SVGAGI. CDR3 loop: CASSYGAGFVSNEQFF. Written as DNA, the CDR3 is TGTGCCAGCAGTTACGGAGCAGGCTTCGTGTCCAATGAGCAGTTCTTC.

V is TRBV7-7 and J is TRBJ2-5, with D perhaps TRBD2 (6 bases). The CDR3 totals 14 residues. Germline V gene sequence: CDR1 SSHAT, CDR2 FNYEAQ (reference sequence). With 4 bases removed from V and 3 bases from J, the gap between germline ends came to 12 bases. The CDR3 region has the DNA TGTGCCAGCAGCTCGACTAGTGCTAAAGAGACCCAGTACTTC. Its translation is CASSSTSAKETQYF.

The chain links TRBV7-2 to TRBJ2-1, with 12 positions matching TRBD2. Germline V lookup: CDR1 SGHTA, CDR2 FQGNSA. Trimming cost V 1 base and J 16 bases; bases outside gene matches: 2. The CDR3 spans 12 residues. Here the CDR3 reads CASSLGTSGIFF. The CDR3 region has the DNA TGTGCCAGCAGCTTAGGGACTAGCGGGATCTTCTTC.

This clonotype was counted only a few times. This rearrangement joins TRBV24-1 to TRBJ2-3, with a tentative D call TRBD1 (6 bases). Germline V gene lookup returns CDR1 KGHDR and CDR2 SFDVKD. Trimming cost V 4 bases and J 3 bases, with 13 bases left between them. The CDR3 runs to 15 residues. The CDR3 loop reads CATSDPGHLTDTQYF. CDR3 DNA: TGTGCCACCAGTGACCCGGGACACCTGACAGATACGCAGTATTTT.

V and J are TRBV7-9 and TRBJ1-2; no firm D call. Germline V lookup: CDR1 SEHNR, CDR2 FQNEAQ (reference sequence). V lost 2 bases and J 6 bases, leaving 16 bases between the germline ends. This CDR3 has 15 residues. The DNA for the CDR3 is TGTGCCAGCAGCTTAAAGGCAGGATCTCTCCATGGCTACACCTTC. Residues: CASSLKAGSLHGYTF.

The V and J genes are TRBV6-2 or TRBV6-3 and TRBJ1-1, with TRBD1 matching over 8 bases. V shed 5 bases, J shed 1 base, and the junction held 6 bases outside the gene matches. Germline V gene sequence: CDR1 MNHEY, CDR2 SVGEGT. This CDR3 spans 15 amino acids. CDR3 sequence reads: CASSTPRGRNTEAFF. The CDR3 DNA is TGTGCCAGCAGTACTCCCAGGGGGCGGAACACTGAAGCTTTCTTT.

This clonotype was seen only a few times. The chain links TRBV20-1 to TRBJ1-5, with D possibly matching TRBD1 (6 bases). The CDR3 length is 15 residues. Germline CDR1 reads DFQATT; CDR2 reads SNEGSKA (reference sequence). Deletions cut 6 bases from V and 3 bases from J, with 18 bases between. The CDR3 loop is CSAAVRGRYNQPQHF. The CDR3 bases are TGCAGTGCAGCCGTCCGGGGGCGTTACAATCAGCCCCAGCATTTT.